The TCR beta chain under discussion was sequenced for a study of blood T cell repertoires in COVID-19. Study in general: Acute and convalescent COVID-19 specimens originated in the United States, Italy and Spain. The cDNA or gDNA used as material had been derived from T cells, B-cell-depleted T cells, or PBMCs.

Trimming removed 0 bases at V and 5 bases at J, with 13 bases between. There are 15 residues in the CDR3. The germline V gene encodes CDR1 SGHNT and CDR2 YYREEE (reference sequence). In the source study's methods: It was from reference gene primer amplification that nucleated cell counts were estimated. Clones were read by immunoSEQ multiplex PCR, and TCRdb kept only the in-frame ones, dropping some. The V and J calls and clone size are taken from that table; D and trimming were inferred from the DNA. The table lists some 340,000 clones, about 83% of them singletons. The sequence derives from a man in his thirties or forties with active or convalescent COVID-19. This chain joins TRBV5-4 and TRBJ2-3; no firm D call. Sequencing was performed on peripheral blood. The CDR3 DNA reads as TGTGCCAGCAGCTTGGCCGGTGCTGGAGAAGATACGCAGTATTTT. Encoded protein: CASSLAGAGEDTQYF.